The present T cell receptor (beta chain) was sequenced within a study of T cells in Graves' hyperthyroidism and ophthalmopathy. This clonotype was seen repeatedly, ten times or more. Its antigen remains unknown. General study results and limits: Most thyroid clonotypes expanded above 0.001 appeared in blood too.

Patients were excluded for uncontrolled infection, other autoimmune disease, pregnancy or lactation. Clinical symptoms, serum thyroxine and TRAb, thyroid ultrasound and orbital computed tomography together formed the diagnostic basis. TCR beta CDR3 region amplification was performed from RNA transcripts. Researchers ran a first-round RT-PCR on the TCR CDR3 using the HTBI primer set. TCRdb processed the multiplex PCR reads anew with MiXCR; each CDR3 protein has one entry. The sample consists of about 400,000 distinct CDR3 sequences, 15% of them appearing once. The V gene lost 1 base and the J gene lost 5 bases, with 8 bases spanning the gap. The CDR3 consists of 13 residues.

Sequencing used blood. The V call is TRBV12-3 or TRBV12-4, the J call TRBJ1-1; D perhaps matches TRBD1 (5 bases). The TCR originated in a woman under 40 with Graves' hyperthyroidism. The CDR3 bases are TGTGCCAGCAGTTTAGAGGGACCGACTGAAGCTTTCTTT. The encoded protein is CASSLEGPTEAFF.